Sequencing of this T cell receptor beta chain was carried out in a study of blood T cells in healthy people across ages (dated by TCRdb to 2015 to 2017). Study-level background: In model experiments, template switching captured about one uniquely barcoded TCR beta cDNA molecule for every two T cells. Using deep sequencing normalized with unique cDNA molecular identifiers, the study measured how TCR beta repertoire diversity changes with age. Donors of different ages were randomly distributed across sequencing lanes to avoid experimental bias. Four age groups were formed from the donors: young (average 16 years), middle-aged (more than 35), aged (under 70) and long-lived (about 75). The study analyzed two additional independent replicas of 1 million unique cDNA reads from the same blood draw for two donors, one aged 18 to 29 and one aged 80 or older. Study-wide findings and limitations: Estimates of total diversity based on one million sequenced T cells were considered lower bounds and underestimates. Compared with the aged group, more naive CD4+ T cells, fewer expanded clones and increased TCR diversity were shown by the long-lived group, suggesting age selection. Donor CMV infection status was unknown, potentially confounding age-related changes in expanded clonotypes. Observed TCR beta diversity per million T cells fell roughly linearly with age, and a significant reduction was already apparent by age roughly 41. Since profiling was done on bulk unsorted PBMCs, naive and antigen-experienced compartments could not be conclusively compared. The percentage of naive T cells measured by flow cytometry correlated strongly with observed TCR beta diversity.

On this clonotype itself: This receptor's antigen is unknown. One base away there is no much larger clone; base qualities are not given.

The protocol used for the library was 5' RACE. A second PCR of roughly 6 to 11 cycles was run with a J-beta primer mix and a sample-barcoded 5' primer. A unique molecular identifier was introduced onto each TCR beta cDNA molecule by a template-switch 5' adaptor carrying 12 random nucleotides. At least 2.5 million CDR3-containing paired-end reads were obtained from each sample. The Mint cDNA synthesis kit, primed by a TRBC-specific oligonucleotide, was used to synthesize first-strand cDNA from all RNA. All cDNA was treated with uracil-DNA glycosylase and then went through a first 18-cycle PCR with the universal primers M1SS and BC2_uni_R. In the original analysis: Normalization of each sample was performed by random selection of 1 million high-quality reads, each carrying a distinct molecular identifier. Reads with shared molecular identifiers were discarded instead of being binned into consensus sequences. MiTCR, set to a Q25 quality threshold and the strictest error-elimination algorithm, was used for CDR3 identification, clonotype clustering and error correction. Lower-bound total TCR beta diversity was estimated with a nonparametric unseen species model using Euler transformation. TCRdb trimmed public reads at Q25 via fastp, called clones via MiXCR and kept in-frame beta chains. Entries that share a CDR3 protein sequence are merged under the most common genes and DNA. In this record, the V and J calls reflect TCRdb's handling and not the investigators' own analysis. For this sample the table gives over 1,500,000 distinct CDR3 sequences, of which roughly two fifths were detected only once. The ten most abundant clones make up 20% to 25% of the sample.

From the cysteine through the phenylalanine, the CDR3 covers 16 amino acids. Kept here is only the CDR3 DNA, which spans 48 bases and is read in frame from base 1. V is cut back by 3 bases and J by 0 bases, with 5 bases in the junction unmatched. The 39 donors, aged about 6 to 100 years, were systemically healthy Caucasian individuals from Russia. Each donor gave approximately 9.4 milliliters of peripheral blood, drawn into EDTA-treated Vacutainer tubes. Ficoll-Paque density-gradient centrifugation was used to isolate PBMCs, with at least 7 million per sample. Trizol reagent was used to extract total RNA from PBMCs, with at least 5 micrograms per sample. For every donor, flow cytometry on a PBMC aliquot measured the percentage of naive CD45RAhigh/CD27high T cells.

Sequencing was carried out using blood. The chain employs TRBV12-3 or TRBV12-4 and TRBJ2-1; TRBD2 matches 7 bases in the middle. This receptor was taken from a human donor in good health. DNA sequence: TGTGCCAGCAGTTTTGGGGGGGATAGCTCCTACAATGAGCAGTTCTTC. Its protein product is CASSFGGDSSYNEQFF.